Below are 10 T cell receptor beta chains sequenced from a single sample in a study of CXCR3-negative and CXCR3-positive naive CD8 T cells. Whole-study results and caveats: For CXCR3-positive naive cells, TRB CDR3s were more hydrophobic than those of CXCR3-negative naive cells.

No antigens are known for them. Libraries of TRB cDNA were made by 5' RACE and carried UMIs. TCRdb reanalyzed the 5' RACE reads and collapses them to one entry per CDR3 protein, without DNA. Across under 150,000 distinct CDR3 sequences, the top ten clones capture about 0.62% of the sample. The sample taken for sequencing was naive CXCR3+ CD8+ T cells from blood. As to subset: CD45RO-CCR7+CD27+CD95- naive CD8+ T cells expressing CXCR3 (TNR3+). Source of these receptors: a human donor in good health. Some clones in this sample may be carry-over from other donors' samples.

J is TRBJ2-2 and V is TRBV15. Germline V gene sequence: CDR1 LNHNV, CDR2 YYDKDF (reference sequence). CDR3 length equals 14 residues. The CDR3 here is CATSRDPVAGELFF.

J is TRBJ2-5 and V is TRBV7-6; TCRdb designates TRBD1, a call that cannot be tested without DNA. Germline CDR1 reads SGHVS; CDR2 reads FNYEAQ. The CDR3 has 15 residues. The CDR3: CASSLGGGLPETQYF.

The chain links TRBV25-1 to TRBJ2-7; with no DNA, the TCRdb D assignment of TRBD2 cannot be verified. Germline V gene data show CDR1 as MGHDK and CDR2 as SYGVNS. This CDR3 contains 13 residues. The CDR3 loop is CASSSGVDYEQYF.

CDR3 in amino acids: CASSISGTGVLNTEAFF. V is TRBV6-5 and J is TRBJ1-1; TCRdb returns TRBD1, unconfirmable since there is no DNA. Germline assignment: CDR1 MNHEY and CDR2 SVGAGI. The CDR3 is 17 amino acids.

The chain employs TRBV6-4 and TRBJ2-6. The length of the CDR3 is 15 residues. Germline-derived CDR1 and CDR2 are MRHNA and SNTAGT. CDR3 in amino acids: CASSADGAGANVLTF.

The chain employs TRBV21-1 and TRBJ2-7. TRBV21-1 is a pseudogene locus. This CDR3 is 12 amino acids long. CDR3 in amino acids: CASSTSSYEQYF.

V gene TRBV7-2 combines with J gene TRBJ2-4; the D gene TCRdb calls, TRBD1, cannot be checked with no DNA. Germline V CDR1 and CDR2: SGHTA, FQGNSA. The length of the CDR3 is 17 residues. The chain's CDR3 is CASSIRTNWAIKNIQYF.

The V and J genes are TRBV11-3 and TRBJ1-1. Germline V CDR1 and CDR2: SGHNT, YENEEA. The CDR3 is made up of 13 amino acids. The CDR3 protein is CASSIYKNTEAFF.

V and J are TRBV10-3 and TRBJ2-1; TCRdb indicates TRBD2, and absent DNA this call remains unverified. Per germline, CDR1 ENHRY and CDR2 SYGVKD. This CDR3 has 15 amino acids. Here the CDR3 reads CATLVAGPTYNEQFF.

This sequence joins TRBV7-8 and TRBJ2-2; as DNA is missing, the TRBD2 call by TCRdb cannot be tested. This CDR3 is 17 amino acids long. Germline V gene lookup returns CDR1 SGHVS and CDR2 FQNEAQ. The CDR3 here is CASSFDFGGGTLEELFF.